The 28 T cell receptor delta chains below all came from one sample that was sequenced in a study of gamma-delta T cells after stem cell transplantation. TCRdb repeated clone calling on the RT-PCR reads with CATT. The repertoire holds around 13,000 delta-chain clones, with about 32% as singletons. The sequenced sample was gamma-delta T cells. Receptor source: a human donor. It is not recorded whose cells these are; they may come from a transplant donor.

This clone has only a few counts. V usage is TRDV1 and J usage is TRDJ1; 11 nucleotides agree with TRDD3. The junction had 11 bases not matched to a gene; V was cut back by 1 base and J by 4 bases. CDR3 length equals 18 residues. Germline V gene sequence: CDR1 TSWWSYY, CDR2 QGS. CDR3 sequence (DNA): TGTGCTCTTGGGGAACGTCGTACTGGGGGATATAGGATCGATAAACTCATCTTT. Its protein product is CALGERRTGGYRIDKLIF.

A word on this clone: A mismatch at residue 6 separates the TCRdb protein from the translated DNA, so the protein presented here was translated from the DNA. The genes are TRDV2 and TRDJ1; no definite D call. The V and J ends lost 0 bases and 3 bases respectively, with 16 bases between them. Per germline, CDR1 GEAIGNYY and CDR2 EKD. The CDR3 is made up of 16 amino acids. CDR3 nucleotide sequence: TGTGCCTGTGACACCGACGGGCCCGAAGCCGCCGATAAACTCATCTTT. This codes for CACDTDGPEAADKLIF.

This clone was seen a few times. This rearrangement joins TRDV1 to TRDJ3; 9 nucleotides line up with TRDD3. The CDR3 runs 22 residues. V lost 2 bases to trimming and J lost 0 bases; unmatched junction nucleotides: 14. CDR1 and CDR2 (germline): TSWWSYY, QGS. The CDR3 nucleotides read TGTGCTCTTGGGGAAGCTTCCTCCCCCCTACTGGGGGACTCCTGGGACACCCGACAGATGTTTTTC. Protein product: CALGEASSPLLGDSWDTRQMFF.

This clone has only a few counts. This chain uses TRDV1 with TRDJ1; the match to TRDD3 covers 11 bases. With 4 bases clipped from V and 3 bases from J, the junction kept 7 bases outside the gene matches. CDR1 is TSWWSYY and CDR2 is QGS in the germline V gene. The CDR3 is made up of 16 amino acids. The CDR3 region has the DNA TGTGCTCTTGGGGCATTTTACTGGGGGATATCCGATAAACTCATCTTT. This codes for CALGAFYWGISDKLIF.

The rearrangement joins TRDV1 to TRDJ1; no reliable D call. The CDR3 spans 19 residues. V was clipped by 3 bases and J by 0 bases, with 23 bases between them. CDR1 and CDR2 (germline): TSWWSYY, QGS. CDR3 coding DNA: TGTGCTCTTGGGGACGCTTCGGCACTTACTACCAAGGACACCGATAAACTCATCTTT. It encodes CALGDASALTTKDTDKLIF.

This chain uses TRDV2 with TRDJ3, with 13 bases identical to TRDD3. The CDR3 loop spans 22 amino acids. CDR1 is GEAIGNYY, CDR2 EKD, per germline. V trimming: 0 bases; J trimming: 0 bases; junction bases outside the gene matches: 10. CDR3: CACDTGFTGGYASSWDTRQMFF. The CDR3 bases are TGTGCCTGTGACACCGGTTTTACTGGGGGATACGCTAGCTCCTGGGACACCCGACAGATGTTTTTC.

This chain uses TRDV3 with TRDJ1; 11 positions match TRDD3. The CDR3 is 19 residues long. With V trimmed by 1 base and J by 2 bases, 18 bases remained unmatched. The germline CDR1 and CDR2 sequences are TVYSNPD and GDNSRS (reference sequence). The CDR3 DNA follows: TGTGCCTTTACTCTTACCTTGGTGTACTGGGGGATAAAGACCGATAAACTCATCTTT. This sequence encodes CAFTLTLVYWGIKTDKLIF.

This chain connects TRDV1 to TRDJ1; 7 bases match TRDD3. The CDR3 is 20 amino acids. The ends lost 5 bases at V and 3 bases at J; junction bases unmatched: 24. Germline lookup yields CDR1 TSWWSYY and CDR2 QGS. The CDR3 here is CALGSYVGGCIFPFPDKLIF. DNA of the CDR3: TGTGCTCTTGGGAGCTACGTGGGGGGATGCATATTTCCTTTCCCCGATAAACTCATCTTT.

This clone occurred a few times. The V and J genes are TRAV29/DV5 and TRDJ1; 7 bases align to TRDD3. There are 17 residues in the CDR3. CDR1 is NSMFDY and CDR2 is ISSIKDK in the germline V gene. V dropped 1 base and J dropped 0; count of bases not matched to a gene: 12. This CDR3 reads CAASLSPGGGHTDKLIF. CDR3 bases: TGTGCAGCAAGCCTCTCGCCGGGTGGGGGACACACCGATAAACTCATCTTT.

V is TRDV2 and J is TRDJ1, with 11 bases fitting TRDD3. Losses at the gene ends were 1 base for V and 2 bases for J; bases not matched to a gene: 14. CDR1 is GEAIGNYY and CDR2 is EKD in the germline V gene. There are 19 residues in the CDR3. CDR3 in amino acids: CACDTGLLGDTRDTDKLIF. CDR3 coding DNA: TGTGCCTGTGACACAGGGTTGTTGGGGGATACGCGTGATACCGATAAACTCATCTTT.

Only one count was recorded for this clone. At one end, the junction sequence differs from germline, possibly due to a read error. Other DNA sequences within the sample encode an identical CDR3. The chain is built from TRDV2 and TRDJ2, with 7 bases aligning to TRDD3. The CDR3 spans 15 residues. CDR1 GEAIGNYY and CDR2 EKD come from the germline V gene. Here the CDR3 DNA reads TGTGCCTGTGACGGACGGGGGGATTTGACAGCAAAACTCTTCTTT. This codes for CACDGRGDLTAKLFF.

The chain carries TRDV1 and TRDJ2, with TRDD3 as a possible D gene (6 bases). V lost 0 bases and J 3 bases, leaving 23 bases between the germline ends. CDR1 and CDR2 from the germline V gene are TSWWSYY and QGS. CDR3 length equals 20 residues. As DNA, the CDR3 is TGTGCTCTTGGGGAACTCATGTCTACGAGAAGGGGATCACTGACAGCACAACTCTTCTTT. Its translation: CALGELMSTRRGSLTAQLFF.

This clone came up a few times. The V gene is TRAV29/DV5, the J gene TRDJ1, with 8 bases aligning to TRDD3. The CDR3 extends over 19 amino acids. With V trimmed by 0 bases and J by 4 bases, 20 bases remained unmatched. The germline gives CDR1 NSMFDY, CDR2 ISSIKDK. Written as DNA, the CDR3 is TGTGCAGCAAGCGCGCCTTACTTTTCCTGGCGGGGGATATGCGATAAACTCATCTTT. It codes for CAASAPYFSWRGICDKLIF.

This clone was recorded a few times. The CDR3 DNA reads as TGTGCAGCAACAGTTCCTACGTGGGATGAGTTGTACACCGATAAACTCATCTTT. It yields the protein CAATVPTWDELYTDKLIF. The chain links TRAV29/DV5 to TRDJ1; 7 bases agree with TRDD2. Per germline, CDR1 NSMFDY and CDR2 ISSIKDK. The CDR3 loop spans 18 amino acids. With 3 bases clipped from V and 0 bases from J, the junction kept 17 bases outside the gene matches.

In this sample, this clone turned up a few times. The chain couples TRDV3 to TRDJ1; D not certain. The CDR3 loop spans 11 amino acids. Germline V gene lookup returns CDR1 TVYSNPD and CDR2 GDNSRS (reference sequence). The V gene lost 3 bases and the J gene lost 4 bases, with 9 bases spanning the gap. CDR3 DNA sequence: TGTGCCTTCGGCGGTCTCGATAAACTCATCTTT. Translated: CAFGGLDKLIF.

This clone was seen once. This chain connects TRDV2 to TRDJ3; TRDD3 matches at 7 bases. Per germline, CDR1 GEAIGNYY and CDR2 EKD. V trimming: 3 bases; J trimming: 2 bases; junction bases outside the gene matches: 9. CDR3 size: 18 residues. For the CDR3, the DNA is TGTGCCTGTGACCCCCTACTGGGGTTTCCCTGGGACACCCGACAGATGTTTTTC. It codes for CACDPLLGFPWDTRQMFF.

The chain carries TRDV2 and TRDJ3, with TRDD3 matching 10 bases. The CDR3 spans 16 residues. The V and J ends lost 4 bases and 19 bases, in that order; junction bases with no gene match: 18. Germline CDR1 reads GEAIGNYY; CDR2 reads EKD. CDR3 region: CACDTGGSWDTIHMFF. CDR3 in DNA: TGTGCCTGTGATACTGGGGGATCCTGGGACACCATCCATATGTTTTTC.

V gene TRDV1 combines with J gene TRDJ1, with 12 bases lining up with TRDD3. Per the germline V gene, CDR1 is TSWWSYY and CDR2 is QGS. The CDR3 extends over 19 amino acids. Trimming took 2 bases from V and 0 from J; bases not matched to a gene: 10. Here the CDR3 reads CALGESTGGYWEYTDKLIF. The CDR3, as DNA: TGTGCTCTTGGGGAAAGTACTGGGGGATACTGGGAGTACACCGATAAACTCATCTTT.

The sample holds one count of this clone. J is TRDJ1 and V is TRDV1, with 11 bases identical to TRDD3. The germline gives CDR1 TSWWSYY, CDR2 QGS. V shed 1 base and J 0 bases; nucleotides not matched to a gene: 13. The CDR3 loop spans 20 amino acids. The CDR3 reads CALGERQGVGDTHYTDKLIF. DNA for the CDR3: TGTGCTCTTGGGGAACGTCAGGGGGTGGGGGATACGCATTACACCGATAAACTCATCTTT.

The sample holds a few counts of this clone. CDR3 nucleotides: TGTGCTCTTGGGGAACTCCCCAAGACTGGGGATCGTTACACCGATAAACTCATCTTT. Encoded protein: CALGELPKTGDRYTDKLIF. The V gene is TRDV1, the J gene TRDJ1; 7 nucleotides line up with TRDD3. After removal of 0 bases from V and 0 bases from J, the junction contained 13 bases not matched to a gene. Germline loops: CDR1 TSWWSYY, CDR2 QGS. The CDR3 spans 19 residues.

As for this clone: Mismatch with germline at one junction end may stem from a read error. The identical CDR3 is also encoded by other nucleotide sequences in the sample. This rearrangement joins TRDV2 to TRDJ1, with 7 bases that match TRDD3. This CDR3 has 19 amino acids. Germline lookup yields CDR1 GEAIGNYY and CDR2 EKD. CDR3 DNA sequence: TGTGCCTGCGACACCGGGATACACCTATCTAAGATTAACACCGATAAACTCATCTTT. This codes for CACDTGIHLSKINTDKLIF.

This clone was found once. This chain joins TRDV1 and TRDJ1; D possibly corresponds to TRDD3 (6 bases). V lost 11 bases and J 2 bases, leaving 24 bases between the germline ends. This CDR3 comprises 16 residues. From germline, CDR1 is TSWWSYY and CDR2 QGS. In nucleotides, the CDR3 is TGTGCTAGTGGGGATTCTGGACTAGACATGACCGATAAACTCATCTTT. It is translated as CASGDSGLDMTDKLIF.

There are a few counts of this clone. The rearrangement links TRDV2 to TRDJ2; 9 bases line up with TRDD3. The CDR3 is made up of 15 amino acids. Germline CDR1 and CDR2: GEAIGNYY and EKD. Trimming at V came to 0 bases and at J to 3 bases, leaving 1 base not matched to a gene. The CDR3 DNA reads as TGTGCCTGTGACACCGTGGGGGATATGACAGCACAACTCTTCTTT. This gives the protein CACDTVGDMTAQLFF.

CDR3 sequence reads: CALGERSSSRTGLDKLIF. CDR3 DNA sequence: TGTGCTCTTGGGGAAAGATCTTCCTCACGTACTGGGCTCGATAAACTCATCTTT. The chain couples TRDV1 to TRDJ1; D may correspond to TRDD2 or TRDD3 (6 bases each). Trimming took off 2 bases at V and 4 bases at J, with 23 bases between the two ends. The CDR3 loop spans 18 amino acids. Germline V gene data show CDR1 as TSWWSYY and CDR2 as QGS.

The V gene is TRDV2, the J gene TRDJ3, with 8 bases identical to TRDD3. Germline-derived CDR1 and CDR2 are GEAIGNYY and EKD. The CDR3 is 20 residues long. The junction had 9 bases not matched to a gene; V was cut back by 0 bases and J by 0 bases. CDR3 sequence: CACDTLYWGPSSWDTRQMFF. The CDR3, as DNA: TGTGCCTGTGACACCCTGTACTGGGGGCCGAGCTCCTGGGACACCCGACAGATGTTTTTC.

The CDR3 bases are TGTGCCTGTGACACCGTTGGGAGCTCCTGGGACACCCGACAGATGTTTTTC. This gives the protein CACDTVGSSWDTRQMFF. The chain couples TRDV2 to TRDJ3; D gene unclear. From germline, CDR1 is GEAIGNYY and CDR2 EKD. This CDR3 spans 17 amino acids. V was clipped by 0 bases and J by 0 bases, with 8 bases between them.

The table lists this clone with a few counts. This chain connects TRDV1 to TRDJ2; D is possibly TRDD2 (7 bases). The CDR3 consists of 24 residues. Germline V gene data show CDR1 as TSWWSYY and CDR2 as QGS. Trimming pared 0 bases from V and 6 bases from J, leaving 38 bases between. The CDR3 region is CALGELDRRSNSYVGGFGAAQLFF. The CDR3 region has the DNA TGTGCTCTTGGGGAACTAGACAGACGGTCCAATTCCTACGTGGGGGGGTTCGGGGCAGCACAACTCTTCTTT.

As to this clone: The junction does not match germline at one end; this may be a read error. The chain uses TRDV2 and TRDJ2; D is undetermined. Germline CDR1 reads GEAIGNYY; CDR2 reads EKD. This CDR3 is built from 15 residues. This CDR3 reads CACDTVREYLAHLFF. The CDR3 DNA sequence: TGTGCCTGTGACACCGTTAGAGAGTATCTAGCACACCTCTTCTTT.